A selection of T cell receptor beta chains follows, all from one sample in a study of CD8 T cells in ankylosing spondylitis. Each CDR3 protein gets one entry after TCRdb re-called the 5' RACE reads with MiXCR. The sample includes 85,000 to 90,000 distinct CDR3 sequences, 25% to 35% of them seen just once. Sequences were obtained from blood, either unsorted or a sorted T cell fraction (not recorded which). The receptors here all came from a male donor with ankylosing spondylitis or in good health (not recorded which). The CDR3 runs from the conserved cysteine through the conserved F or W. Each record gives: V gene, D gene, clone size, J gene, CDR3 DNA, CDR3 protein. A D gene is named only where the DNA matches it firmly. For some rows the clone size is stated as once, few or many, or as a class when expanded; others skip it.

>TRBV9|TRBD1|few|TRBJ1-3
TGTGCCAGCAGCGTAGCTGACAGGGAGCCATCGACGGGAAACACCATATATTTT
CASSVADREPSTGNTIYF
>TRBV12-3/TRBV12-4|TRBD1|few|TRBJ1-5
TGTGCCAGCAGGGGGACAGGGCCAGGCAATCAGCCCCAGCATTTT
CASRGTGPGNQPQHF
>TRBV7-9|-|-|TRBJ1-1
TGTGCCAGCAGCCGAACGACAGTGAACACTGAAGCTTTCTTT
CASSRTTVNTEAFF
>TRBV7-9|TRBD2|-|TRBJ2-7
TGTGCCAGCAGCTTAGGGGCTAGCGGCTACGAGCAGTACTTC
CASSLGASGYEQYF
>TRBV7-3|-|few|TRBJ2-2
TGTGCCAGCAGCTTAGTCCCGGGACAATTTACCGGGGAGCTGTTTTTT
CASSLVPGQFTGELFF
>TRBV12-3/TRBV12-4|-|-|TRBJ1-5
TGTGCCTCCTGTCCGAGAGCAAATCAGCCCCAGCATTTT
CASCPRANQPQHF
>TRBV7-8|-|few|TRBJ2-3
TGTGCCAGCAGCTTAAGTCCCAGGTCCACAGATACGCAGTATTTT
CASSLSPRSTDTQYF
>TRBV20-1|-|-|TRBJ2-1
TGCAGTGCTAGCCGCGTAACGTCGGCGTGGCGGTACAATGAGCAGTTCTTC
CSASRVTSAWRYNEQFF
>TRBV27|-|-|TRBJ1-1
TGTGCCAGCAGCAAACAGGGAGACACTGAAGCTTTCTTT
CASSKQGDTEAFF
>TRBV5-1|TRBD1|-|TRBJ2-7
TGCGCCAGCAGCTCGGGACAGGGATACCACGAGCAGTACTTC
CASSSGQGYHEQYF